These 2 T cell receptor beta chains originate from one sample sequenced in a study of T cells in Graves' hyperthyroidism and ophthalmopathy. RNA transcripts were the template for amplifying TCR beta CDR3 regions. TCR CDR3 regions were first amplified by RT-PCR with HTBI primers. Using its own MiXCR run on the multiplex PCR reads, TCRdb lists one record per CDR3 protein. The data contain roughly 560,000 distinct CDR3 sequences, under 15% of them singletons. The sample consisted of blood. The receptors were sampled from a woman in her forties with Graves' ophthalmopathy.

The table lists this clonotype with many counts. The chain is built from TRBV6-5 and TRBJ1-6; no clear D. CDR1 is MNHEY, CDR2 SVGAGI, per germline. CDR3 length: 13 amino acids. V was cut by 8 bases and J by 5 bases, with 10 bases left in between. The CDR3 bases are TGTGCCAGCCAATTCAAGAATAATTCACCCCTCCACTTT. It encodes CASQFKNNSPLHF.

In its sample, this clonotype was seen many times. The chain has TRBV7-9 and TRBJ1-2, with TRBD1 matching 7 bases. The junction had 10 bases not matched to a gene; V was cut back by 5 bases and J by 4 bases. The CDR3 runs 15 residues. Germline CDR1 is SEHNR and CDR2 is FQNEAQ (reference sequence). In DNA form, the CDR3 reads TGTGCCAGCAGCCCCCCCCTCGGGACAGCCTATGGCTACACCTTC. It is translated as CASSPPLGTAYGYTF.